The 18 T cell receptor beta chains given below trace back to one sample, sequenced in a study of T cells expressing NK-cell markers. With the 5' RACE reads reprocessed, TCRdb shows one record per CDR3 protein and no DNA. This sample's clone table lists roughly 350,000 distinct CDR3 sequences. Sequencing was carried out using blood T cells: a sorted CD56 or NKG2C T cell subset, CD4+ or CD8+ T cells, or bulk PBMC T cells (not recorded which). The receptors were gathered from a man aged 18-69 years in good health.

The rearrangement uses TRBV7-8 and TRBJ1-1. There are 14 residues in the CDR3. Germline V gene lookup returns CDR1 SGHVS and CDR2 FQNEAQ. The CDR3 here is CASSLGVGYTEAFF.

J is TRBJ2-2 and V is TRBV7-9; as DNA is missing, the TRBD2 call by TCRdb cannot be tested. Germline V gives CDR1 SEHNR, CDR2 FQNEAQ (reference sequence). The CDR3 extends over 13 amino acids. This CDR3 reads CASSLEGHQELFF.

The rearrangement links TRBV7-9 to TRBJ2-1; TCRdb calls TRBD1, which cannot be checked without DNA. From germline, CDR1 is SEHNR and CDR2 FQNEAQ (reference sequence). The CDR3 has 15 residues. CDR3 sequence reads: CASSLYSSQGNEQFF.

The chain joins TRBV5-6 to TRBJ1-1; TCRdb outputs TRBD1, but without DNA this stays unchecked. This CDR3 has 15 residues. Per the germline V gene, CDR1 is SGHDT and CDR2 is YYEEEE. CDR3 loop: CASSLYGQGGTEAFF.

The chain employs TRBV6-2 or TRBV6-3 and TRBJ2-5. The CDR3 contains 15 residues. Germline V gene data show CDR1 as MNHEY and CDR2 as SVGEGT. CDR3 amino acids: CASSPDGRPTETQYF.

The rearrangement joins TRBV4-2 to TRBJ1-2. The CDR3 totals 16 residues. Germline-derived CDR1 and CDR2 are LGHNA and YNFKEQ. The CDR3 region is CASSQVIRSSNYGYTF.

This chain links TRBV3-1 with TRBJ2-5; TCRdb's D call, TRBD1, is unchecked because there is no DNA. This CDR3 has 16 residues. Germline values: CDR1 LGHDT, CDR2 YNNKEL (reference sequence). This chain's CDR3 is CASSHPGGNITETQYF.

The CDR3 spells CSVAGGSTDTQYF. The genes are TRBV29-1 and TRBJ2-3; TCRdb indicates TRBD1, and absent DNA this call remains unverified. This CDR3 has 13 residues. Germline CDR1 reads SQVTM; CDR2 reads ANQGSEA.

The V gene is TRBV6-1, the J gene TRBJ1-3. CDR1 is MNHNS and CDR2 is SASEGT in the germline V gene. This CDR3 contains 16 residues. CDR3 sequence: CASSMIYWDSGNTIYF.

The chain combines TRBV19 with TRBJ2-1. The CDR3 consists of 16 residues. Germline assignment: CDR1 LNHDA and CDR2 SQIVND (reference sequence). The CDR3 here is CASSNGIAQVPNEQFF.

The V gene is TRBV12-3 or TRBV12-4, the J gene TRBJ1-4. CDR3 size: 12 residues. CDR3 protein: CASRQQNEKLFF.

This chain links TRBV5-1 with TRBJ1-5; absent DNA, TCRdb's TRBD1 call cannot be checked. The CDR3 is 14 residues long. CDR1 and CDR2 from the germline V gene are SGHRS and YFSETQ. The CDR3 spells CASSRSGGNQPQHF.

The chain links TRBV11-2 to TRBJ2-1; TCRdb indicates TRBD1, and absent DNA this call remains unverified. The CDR3 runs to 19 residues. The germline CDR1 and CDR2 sequences are SGHAT and FQNNGV. This chain's CDR3 is CASSLRKRIKGWDANEQFF.

This chain uses TRBV12-3 or TRBV12-4 with TRBJ1-6. The CDR3 loop spans 13 amino acids. CDR3 protein: CASSYQEHSPLHF.

This chain links TRBV2 with TRBJ2-3. CDR3 length equals 14 residues. Per germline, CDR1 SNHLY and CDR2 FYNNEI. CDR3 loop: CASRDAHGTDTQYF.

V gene TRBV6-5 combines with J gene TRBJ2-5; TCRdb proposes TRBD2, but this gene call is untestable without DNA. Germline CDR1 reads MNHEY; CDR2 reads SVGAGI. The CDR3 is made up of 15 amino acids. This chain's CDR3 is CASSYPNRPSEAQYF.

V and J are TRBV6-1 and TRBJ2-3; TCRdb's D gene call, TRBD1, goes unchecked for lack of DNA. Germline values: CDR1 MNHNS, CDR2 SASEGT. The CDR3 is 15 amino acids. CDR3 loop: CASSLRDGRTDTQYF.

This chain links TRBV20-1 with TRBJ2-3; the D call from TCRdb, TRBD1, cannot be confirmed without DNA. The CDR3 is 15 residues long. The germline CDR1 and CDR2 sequences are DFQATT and SNEGSKA (reference sequence). The CDR3 here is CSARRTGGFADTQYF.